This is a list of T cell receptor beta chains from one sample in a study of CD8 T cells in Susac syndrome. One entry per CDR3 protein results from TCRdb running MiXCR on the immunoSEQ multiplex PCR reads. Counted here are 110,000 or so distinct CDR3 sequences, about nine tenths occurring once; the ten biggest clones make up roughly 0.14%. Sample: CD4+ T cells from PBMCs. All receptors derive from a human donor in good health. Each CDR3 is given with its conserved first and last residue. The order of the fields is J gene, clone size, V gene, D gene, CDR3 DNA, CDR3 protein. The D gene is left open where the match is weak. Size tells how often a clone was seen (once, few, many) or the class of an expanded clone, and some rows leave it out.

J gene: TRBJ2-1; clone size: .; V gene: TRBV5-4; D gene: .; CDR3 DNA: TGTGCCAGCAGCTTGGGGAGGGATTTATACAATGAGCAGTTCTTC; CDR3 protein: CASSLGRDLYNEQFF
J gene: TRBJ2-2; clone size: .; V gene: TRBV6-6; D gene: TRBD2; CDR3 DNA: TGTGCCAGCAGTTACCCTAGCGGGACCGGGGAGCTGTTTTTT; CDR3 protein: CASSYPSGTGELFF
J gene: TRBJ1-1; clone size: .; V gene: TRBV10-3; D gene: TRBD1; CDR3 DNA: TGTGCCATCCTAAGGGGACAGGGCACTGAAGCTTTCTTT; CDR3 protein: CAILRGQGTEAFF
J gene: TRBJ1-1; clone size: .; V gene: TRBV29-1; D gene: .; CDR3 DNA: TGCAGCGTCCGGGACATTTGGTTGAGCACTGAAGCTTTCTTT; CDR3 protein: CSVRDIWLSTEAFF
J gene: TRBJ1-6; clone size: .; V gene: TRBV27; D gene: .; CDR3 DNA: TGTGCCAGCAGTTTGAGTAATTCACCCCTCCACTTT; CDR3 protein: CASSLSNSPLHF
J gene: TRBJ2-6; clone size: .; V gene: TRBV5-4; D gene: .; CDR3 DNA: TGTGCCAGCAGCTTAAGGGCCCCAAGGTCTGGGGCCAACGTCCTGACTTTC; CDR3 protein: CASSLRAPRSGANVLTF
J gene: TRBJ2-2; clone size: .; V gene: TRBV3-1; D gene: .; CDR3 DNA: TGTGCCAGCAGACAGGCAGGGCAAACCGGGGAGCTGTTTTTT; CDR3 protein: CASRQAGQTGELFF
J gene: TRBJ1-2; clone size: .; V gene: TRBV20-1; D gene: TRBD1; CDR3 DNA: TGCAGTGCTACCAAAACCGGGACAGAGAACTATGGCTACACCTTC; CDR3 protein: CSATKTGTENYGYTF
J gene: TRBJ1-2; clone size: .; V gene: TRBV27; D gene: .; CDR3 DNA: TGTGCCAGCAGATGGGCAGGGGCAACTAACTATGGCTACACCTTC; CDR3 protein: CASRWAGATNYGYTF
J gene: TRBJ1-5; clone size: .; V gene: TRBV7-2; D gene: .; CDR3 DNA: TGTGCCAGCAGCTTAGTCCGGGGGCTTGAGCAGCCCCAGCATTTT; CDR3 protein: CASSLVRGLEQPQHF
J gene: TRBJ1-2; clone size: .; V gene: TRBV12-3/TRBV12-4; D gene: .; CDR3 DNA: TGTGCCAGCAGCCTCCAGGGACGAAACTATGGCTACACCTTC; CDR3 protein: CASSLQGRNYGYTF
J gene: TRBJ2-1; clone size: .; V gene: TRBV29-1; D gene: TRBD1; CDR3 DNA: TGCAGCGTTGCATCCGGGACAGGGGGCAATGAGCAGTTCTTC; CDR3 protein: CSVASGTGGNEQFF
J gene: TRBJ2-5; clone size: .; V gene: TRBV28; D gene: .; CDR3 DNA: TGTGCCAGCAGTCAACAGGATACCCAGTACTTC; CDR3 protein: CASSQQDTQYF
J gene: TRBJ2-7; clone size: .; V gene: TRBV20-1; D gene: TRBD2; CDR3 DNA: TGCAGTGCTAGAGATCCTCACCAACTAGCGGGCCCCTACGAGCAGTACTTC; CDR3 protein: CSARDPHQLAGPYEQYF
J gene: TRBJ1-2; clone size: .; V gene: TRBV5-1; D gene: TRBD1; CDR3 DNA: TGCGCCAGCAGCCGGGACAGGGTTGGCTATGGCTACACCTTC; CDR3 protein: CASSRDRVGYGYTF
J gene: TRBJ2-3; clone size: .; V gene: TRBV2; D gene: .; CDR3 DNA: TGTGCCAGCACCTGGTCACCTTCAGGCACAGATACGCAGTATTTT; CDR3 protein: CASTWSPSGTDTQYF
J gene: TRBJ2-5; clone size: .; V gene: TRBV4-2; D gene: TRBD2; CDR3 DNA: TGTGCCAGCAGCCAACCGCTAGCGGGGGGACCTATTCAAGAGACCCAGTACTTC; CDR3 protein: CASSQPLAGGPIQETQYF
J gene: TRBJ2-3; clone size: .; V gene: TRBV20-1; D gene: TRBD2; CDR3 DNA: TGCAGTGCTAATGGAGCGGGGGATACGCAGTATTTT; CDR3 protein: CSANGAGDTQYF
J gene: TRBJ2-2; clone size: .; V gene: TRBV6-4; D gene: .; CDR3 DNA: TGTGCCAGCAGTCAGGGAGAAACCGGGGAGCTGTTTTTT; CDR3 protein: CASSQGETGELFF
J gene: TRBJ2-1; clone size: .; V gene: TRBV4-2; D gene: .; CDR3 DNA: TGTGCCAGCAGCACAGACTCGGTCTCCTACAATGAGCAGTTCTTC; CDR3 protein: CASSTDSVSYNEQFF
J gene: TRBJ2-7; clone size: once; V gene: TRBV7-9; D gene: TRBD2; CDR3 DNA: TGTGCCAGCAGCTATACTAGCGGGCTATACGAGCAGTACTTC; CDR3 protein: CASSYTSGLYEQYF
J gene: TRBJ1-4; clone size: .; V gene: TRBV14; D gene: TRBD1; CDR3 DNA: TGTGCCAGCAGCCCCCAGGGGGGATCTAATGAAAAACTGTTTTTT; CDR3 protein: CASSPQGGSNEKLFF
J gene: TRBJ2-1; clone size: .; V gene: TRBV20-1; D gene: TRBD2; CDR3 DNA: TGCAGTGCTACTAGCGGGGGTATCTACAATGAGCAGTTCTTC; CDR3 protein: CSATSGGIYNEQFF
J gene: TRBJ1-2; clone size: .; V gene: TRBV14; D gene: .; CDR3 DNA: TGTGCCAGCAGCCAAGAAGACAGCTTATATGGCTACACCTTC; CDR3 protein: CASSQEDSLYGYTF
J gene: TRBJ1-2; clone size: .; V gene: TRBV14; D gene: TRBD1; CDR3 DNA: TGTGCCAGCAGCCCCCGACAGGGACATGGCTACACCTTC; CDR3 protein: CASSPRQGHGYTF
J gene: TRBJ2-4; clone size: .; V gene: TRBV10-3; D gene: .; CDR3 DNA: TGTGCCATCAGTGAAGGGTCGGCCAAAAACATTCAGTACTTC; CDR3 protein: CAISEGSAKNIQYF
J gene: TRBJ2-3; clone size: once; V gene: TRBV18; D gene: .; CDR3 DNA: TGTGCCAGCTCACCACCCGAATGGGGCCCCAGAAAAGAAAGGGATACGCAGTATTTT; CDR3 protein: CASSPPEWGPRKERDTQYF
J gene: TRBJ2-1; clone size: .; V gene: TRBV13; D gene: TRBD2; CDR3 DNA: TGTGCCAGCAGCCTACCGGGACTAGCGGGAGCTGAGCAGTTCTTC; CDR3 protein: CASSLPGLAGAEQFF
J gene: TRBJ1-5; clone size: .; V gene: TRBV6-2/TRBV6-3; D gene: .; CDR3 DNA: TGTGCCAGCAGTTACACCTGGCAGGGGAATCAGCCCCAGCATTTT; CDR3 protein: CASSYTWQGNQPQHF
J gene: TRBJ2-5; clone size: .; V gene: TRBV7-2; D gene: .; CDR3 DNA: TGTGCCAGCAGCTTAGATGGGTTGGGAGACCAAAAATTC; CDR3 protein: CASSLDGLGDQKF
J gene: TRBJ2-3; clone size: .; V gene: TRBV5-1; D gene: .; CDR3 DNA: TGCGCCAGCCGCGACACGGGGGGCCCAGATACGCAGTATTTT; CDR3 protein: CASRDTGGPDTQYF
J gene: TRBJ1-3; clone size: .; V gene: TRBV4-3; D gene: .; CDR3 DNA: TGCGCCAGCAACTGGACTGATGGACACTTCTCTGGAAACACCATATATTTT; CDR3 protein: CASNWTDGHFSGNTIYF
J gene: TRBJ2-2; clone size: .; V gene: TRBV7-3; D gene: TRBD1; CDR3 DNA: TGTGCCAGCAGCTTATGGCAGGGGGACGGGGAGCTGTTTTTT; CDR3 protein: CASSLWQGDGELFF
J gene: TRBJ2-4; clone size: .; V gene: TRBV20-1; D gene: .; CDR3 DNA: TGCAGTGCGAGAGGGGGTCTAGCCAAAAACATTCAGTACTTC; CDR3 protein: CSARGGLAKNIQYF
J gene: TRBJ2-7; clone size: few; V gene: TRBV7-2; D gene: .; CDR3 DNA: TGTGCCAGCAGCCCTCTCATCCGGGCAAGTTCCTACGAGCAGTACTTC; CDR3 protein: CASSPLIRASSYEQYF
J gene: TRBJ2-7; clone size: .; V gene: TRBV12-3/TRBV12-4; D gene: TRBD2; CDR3 DNA: TGTGCCAGCAGTTTAGCGCTTGGGACTAGCGGGGTTCCTCCCTACGAGCAGTACTTC; CDR3 protein: CASSLALGTSGVPPYEQYF